One and the same sample provided the 19 T cell receptor beta chains below, sequenced in a study of vaccination and CD4 T cells after COVID-19. Cultured CD4+ T cell DNA was sequenced using the Oncomine TCR Beta short-read assay. TCRdb recomputed calls from the PCR reads with MiXCR, one row per CDR3 protein. The profile shows over 25,000 distinct CDR3 sequences, 55% to 80% of them singletons. Treatment defined: roughly 10-day PBMC culture with coronavirus spike peptide pools or control peptides (ViraFEST assay). Their antigens remain unidentified. The input for sequencing was CD4+ T cells from blood, cultured in vitro, taken after SARS-CoV-2 vaccination. These receptors were collected from a human donor who received a COVID-19 vaccine.

This rearrangement joins TRBV30 to TRBJ2-7; D might be TRBD1 (6 bases). Germline loops: CDR1 GTSNPN, CDR2 SVGIG (reference sequence). The CDR3 runs 14 residues. Between the trimmed V and J ends, which lost 6 bases and 0 bases, there was a span of 15 bases. CDR3 in amino acids: CACSRWGLSYEQYF. The CDR3 DNA reads TGTGCCTGCTCCCGTTGGGGGCTCTCCTACGAGCAGTACTTC.

The J gene is TRBJ1-2, the V gene TRBV30; TRBD1 might be the D (5 bases). V lost 0 bases, J lost 10 bases, and 9 bases lay in between. This CDR3 is 11 amino acids long. Germline V gene data show CDR1 as GTSNPN and CDR2 as SVGIG (reference sequence). CDR3 residues: CAWSVGQSYTF. The CDR3 bases are TGTGCCTGGAGTGTGGGGCAGTCCTACACCTTC. The variable domain in full, completed from reference TRBV30 and TRBJ1-2, reads SQTIHQWPATLVQPVGSPLSLECTVEGTSNPNLYWYRQAAGRGLQLLFYSVGIGQISSEVPQNLSASRPQDRQFILSSKKLLLSDSGFYLCAWSVGQSYTFGSGTRLTVV.

This chain uses TRBV11-3 with TRBJ2-3, with D possibly being TRBD2 (6 bases). Germline values: CDR1 SGHNT, CDR2 YENEEA. The V end lost 5 bases, the J end lost 6 bases, and 12 bases lay between the germline ends. The CDR3 consists of 13 residues. In nucleotides, the CDR3 is TGTGCCAGCAGCGCAGGTCGGGGGGATACGCAGTATTTT. Translation gives CASSAGRGDTQYF.

The chain combines TRBV19 with TRBJ1-1, with D possibly TRBD1 on 5 matching bases. The CDR3 covers 15 residues. V lost 5 bases and J 4 bases, leaving 17 bases between the germline ends. Germline V gene data show CDR1 as LNHDA and CDR2 as SQIVND (reference sequence). CDR3 sequence (DNA): TGTGCCAGTAGTCAGAATAGGGGCGGGAGCACTGAAGCTTTCTTT. It is translated as CASSQNRGGSTEAFF.

The rearrangement joins TRBV12-3 or TRBV12-4 to TRBJ1-2; no reliable D call. This CDR3 has 13 residues. Between the trimmed V and J ends, which lost 6 bases and 4 bases, there was a span of 12 bases. The CDR3 DNA reads as TGTGCCAGCAGAAAACGGTTTCGCTATGGCTACACCTTC. It encodes CASRKRFRYGYTF.

V and J are TRBV10-1 and TRBJ2-1; 12 bases fit TRBD2. V lost 6 bases, J lost 4 bases, and 4 bases stayed unmatched. This CDR3 comprises 15 residues. Germline V gene data show CDR1 as WNHNN and CDR2 as SYGVQD (reference sequence). CDR3 in amino acids: CASSPGLAGYNEQFF. CDR3 DNA sequence: TGCGCCAGCAGCCCAGGACTAGCGGGATACAATGAGCAGTTCTTC.

This clonotype came up once. The chain uses TRBV2 and TRBJ1-5, with a tentative D call TRBD1 (5 bases). Germline values: CDR1 SNHLY, CDR2 FYNNEI. The CDR3 is made up of 14 amino acids. V lost 6 bases, J lost 5 bases, and 14 bases lay in between. CDR3 amino acids: CASRGDFRDQPQHF. The CDR3 region has the DNA TGTGCCAGCAGGGGTGATTTCAGGGATCAGCCCCAGCATTTT.

J is TRBJ2-3 and V is TRBV6-1, with 12 bases fitting TRBD2. CDR3 length: 15 residues. CDR1 MNHNS and CDR2 SASEGT come from the germline V gene. The trim removed 6 bases at V and 4 bases at J, leaving 5 bases unmatched. CDR3 bases: TGTGCCAGCAGCCCTAGCGGGGGGGCCGCAGATACGCAGTATTTT. Its protein is CASSPSGGAADTQYF.

The chain recombines TRBV18 with TRBJ1-1; 12 bases map to TRBD1. Germline trimming cut 4 bases from V and 8 bases from J; bases unmatched to any gene: 8. The CDR3 runs to 15 residues. Germline CDR1 reads KGHSH; CDR2 reads LQKENI. The CDR3 protein is CASSLSTGTGGEAFF. CDR3 sequence (DNA): TGTGCCAGCTCACTTAGTACCGGGACAGGGGGCGAAGCTTTCTTT. The whole variable domain, filled in from reference TRBV18 and TRBJ1-1, reads NAGVMQNPRHLVRRRGQEARLRCSPMKGHSHVYWYRQLPEEGLKFMVYLQKENIIDESGMPKERFSAEFPKEGPSILRIQQVVRGDSAAYFCASSLSTGTGGEAFFGQGTRLTVV.

This rearrangement joins TRBV2 to TRBJ1-1, with TRBD1 matching 8 bases. This CDR3 is built from 15 residues. V lost 6 bases, J lost 2 bases, and 8 bases stayed unmatched. Germline loops: CDR1 SNHLY, CDR2 FYNNEI. Here the CDR3 DNA reads TGTGCCAGCAGGGCAAGGACAGGGTATAACACTGAAGCTTTCTTT. It codes for CASRARTGYNTEAFF. Full variable domain (missing parts from reference TRBV2 and TRBJ1-1): EPEVTQTPSHQVTQMGQEVILRCVPISNHLYFYWYRQILGQKVEFLVSFYNNEISEKSEIFDDQFSVERPDGSNFTLKIRSTKLEDSAMYFCASRARTGYNTEAFFGQGTRLTVV.

The chain couples TRBV10-2 to TRBJ2-6; the match to TRBD1 covers 7 bases. V lost 2 bases and J lost 2; bases outside the gene matches: 6. This CDR3 spans 17 amino acids. In germline, CDR1 is WSHSY, CDR2 SAAADI. Here the CDR3 DNA reads TGCGCCAGCAGTGAGCCGGCAGGGACAGCTGGGGCCAACGTCCTGACTTTC. Residues: CASSEPAGTAGANVLTF.

This clonotype showed up just a few times. V usage is TRBV10-1 and J usage is TRBJ2-5, with D uncertain. Between the trimmed V and J ends, which lost 0 bases and 4 bases, there was a span of 9 bases. The CDR3 is 14 amino acids. Germline assignment: CDR1 WNHNN and CDR2 SYGVQD (reference sequence). The CDR3 loop reads CASSESGRTETQYF. CDR3 coding DNA: TGCGCCAGCAGTGAGTCGGGCCGGACAGAGACCCAGTACTTC.

V is TRBV20-1 and J is TRBJ2-5; 7 nucleotides line up with TRBD1. Losses at the gene ends were 5 bases for V and 2 bases for J; bases not matched to a gene: 5. This CDR3 contains 13 residues. Germline CDR1 DFQATT, CDR2 SNEGSKA (reference sequence). The CDR3 region is CSAHRDRQETQYF. DNA for the CDR3: TGCAGTGCTCACCGGGACAGACAAGAGACCCAGTACTTC.

The chain couples TRBV27 to TRBJ1-2, with D unclear. V dropped 6 bases and J dropped 2 bases, with 4 bases sitting between them. Per the germline V gene, CDR1 is MNHEY and CDR2 is SMNVEV (reference sequence). This CDR3 spans 11 amino acids. The CDR3 DNA sequence: TGTGCCAGCAGGGCCAACTATGGCTACACCTTC. Translated: CASRANYGYTF.

The V gene is TRBV14, the J gene TRBJ2-5, with 7 bases matching TRBD1. The germline gives CDR1 SGHDN, CDR2 FVKESK. With 3 bases clipped from V and 13 bases from J, the junction kept 11 bases outside the gene matches. The CDR3 spans 13 residues. The CDR3 region has the DNA TGTGCCAGCAGCCAGACCTGGGACAGTGTTGGGTACTTC. Translated: CASSQTWDSVGYF.

This chain links TRBV7-9 with TRBJ1-1; D might be TRBD1 (6 bases). CDR3 length equals 14 residues. Trimming removed 1 base at V and 4 bases at J, with 10 bases between. CDR1 and CDR2 (germline): SEHNR, FQNEAQ (reference sequence). This CDR3 reads CASSLEGGRTEAFF. The CDR3 region has the DNA TGTGCCAGCAGCTTAGAGGGGGGGCGCACTGAAGCTTTCTTT.

This clonotype was seen more than once but under ten times. This chain uses TRBV12-3 or TRBV12-4 with TRBJ1-5; D is unclear. CDR3 size: 15 residues. V lost 4 bases to trimming and J lost 1 base, with 11 bases between them. This CDR3 is CASSSRVGSNQPQHF. CDR3 DNA: TGTGCCAGCAGTTCAAGGGTGGGGAGCAATCAGCCCCAGCATTTT.

This clonotype was seen only a few times. V is TRBV18 and J is TRBJ1-2; 9 bases map to TRBD1. The CDR3 has 14 amino acids. V shed 1 base, J shed 8 bases, and the junction held 5 bases outside the gene matches. Germline assignment: CDR1 KGHSH and CDR2 LQKENI. Here the CDR3 DNA reads TGTGCCAGCTCACCACGGGACAGGGTAGAAGGCTACACCTTC. It codes for CASSPRDRVEGYTF.

The gene calls are TRBV6-1 and TRBJ2-1; 8 nucleotides match TRBD2. CDR3 length: 16 residues. From germline, CDR1 is MNHNS and CDR2 SASEGT. With 6 bases clipped from V and 6 bases from J, the junction kept 13 bases outside the gene matches. The CDR3, as DNA: TGTGCCAGCAGCCAGGGTCGGGCGGGGGGATTCAATGAGCAGTTCTTC. This encodes CASSQGRAGGFNEQFF.